The 32 T cell receptor beta chains given below trace back to one sample, sequenced in a study of T cell responses to AZD1222 COVID-19 vaccine. Data came from immunoSEQ multiplex PCR; TCRdb stores just in-frame clones and leaves some out. This sample has some 130,000 clones; roughly nine tenths occur once, and the top ten carry around 3.6%. The sample was peripheral blood, taken on day 0 of AZD1222 vaccination. The receptors stem from an adult in good health.

J is TRBJ1-2 and V is TRBV9; D gene ambiguous. This CDR3 is built from 12 residues. Germline values: CDR1 SGDLS, CDR2 YYNGEE. Trimming cost V 0 bases and J 7 bases, with 7 bases left between them. CDR3 loop: CASSVAGFGYTF. The CDR3 DNA sequence: TGTGCCAGCAGCGTAGCGGGGTTTGGCTACACCTTC.

The chain couples TRBV28 to TRBJ1-1, with unresolved D. Trimming pared 2 bases from V and 0 bases from J, leaving 13 bases between. Germline V lookup: CDR1 MDHEN, CDR2 SYDVKM. This CDR3 region has 16 residues. In DNA, the CDR3 is TGTGCCAGCAGTTTAAACGATTTGGTCATGAACACTGAAGCTTTCTTT. Translating gives CASSLNDLVMNTEAFF.

V is TRBV15 and J is TRBJ2-1, with D uncertain. Germline V CDR1 and CDR2: LNHNV, YYDKDF (reference sequence). Trimming cost V 1 base and J 0 bases, with 4 bases left between them. This CDR3 is 14 amino acids long. The CDR3: CATSRVSSYNEQFF. Written as DNA, the CDR3 is TGTGCCACCAGCAGAGTCAGCTCCTACAATGAGCAGTTCTTC.

V usage is TRBV6-5 and J usage is TRBJ2-1, with D maybe TRBD1 (6 bases). Germline V CDR1 and CDR2: MNHEY, SVGAGI. V shed 6 bases and J shed 9 bases, with 15 bases lying between them. The CDR3 consists of 13 residues. CDR3 in amino acids: CASRSDSRGEQFF. The CDR3 DNA is TGTGCCAGCAGATCGGACAGTCGCGGTGAGCAGTTCTTC.

CDR3 in DNA: TGTGCCAGTAGGGGCCATGGCTACACCTTC. It translates to CASRGHGYTF. The rearrangement joins TRBV19 to TRBJ1-2, with D hard to call. V was cut by 6 bases and J by 6 bases, with 5 bases left in between. The germline CDR1 and CDR2 sequences are LNHDA and SQIVND (reference sequence). The CDR3 contains 10 residues.

This clone was seen a handful of times. This rearrangement joins TRBV28 to TRBJ1-5; 7 bases line up with TRBD1. J was trimmed by 4 bases and V by 5 bases; bases with no gene match: 5. The CDR3 length is 14 residues. Germline CDR1 MDHEN, CDR2 SYDVKM. The CDR3 region is CASSHRGLNQPQHF. CDR3 DNA sequence: TGTGCCAGCAGTCACAGGGGCTTGAATCAGCCCCAGCATTTT.

This chain uses TRBV12-3 or TRBV12-4 with TRBJ1-1; D may be TRBD1 (5 bases). V was pared by 2 bases and J by 4 bases, with 8 bases between. The length of the CDR3 is 13 residues. The CDR3 loop reads CASSLLGPTEAFF. For the CDR3, the DNA is TGTGCCAGCAGTTTACTGGGGCCCACTGAAGCTTTCTTT.

The V and J genes are TRBV12-3 or TRBV12-4 and TRBJ2-7; D gene ambiguous. The CDR3 runs 12 residues. Trimming took off 8 bases at V and 1 base at J, with 9 bases between the two ends. Here the CDR3 DNA reads TGTGCCAGCCTCTCCCCTTCCTACGAGCAGTACTTC. Translating gives CASLSPSYEQYF.

This clone has only one observation. V gene TRBV19 combines with J gene TRBJ1-5; maybe TRBD1 (5 bases). The length of the CDR3 is 17 residues. The V and J ends lost 4 bases and 5 bases respectively, with 21 bases between them. Germline V gives CDR1 LNHDA, CDR2 SQIVND (reference sequence). For the CDR3, the DNA is TGTGCCAGTAGTACCACCCCGAAGACAGCGACTTATCAGCCCCAGCATTTT. Its protein product is CASSTTPKTATYQPQHF.

V is TRBV5-6 and J is TRBJ2-1, with D unresolved. V was trimmed by 2 bases and J by 7 bases, leaving 7 bases between them. Germline-derived CDR1 and CDR2 are SGHDT and YYEEEE. CDR3 length: 12 residues. The DNA for the CDR3 is TGTGCCAGCAGCTTCCACCAGAATGAGCAGTTCTTC. This sequence encodes CASSFHQNEQFF. Variable domain in full (rest from reference TRBV5-6 and TRBJ2-1): DAGVTQSPTHLIKTRGQQVTLRCSPKSGHDTVSWYQQALGQGPQFIFQYYEEEERQRGNFPDRFSGHQFPNYSSELNVNALLLGDSALYLCASSFHQNEQFFGPGTRLTVL.

V usage is TRBV19 and J usage is TRBJ1-5; D is unresolved. The CDR3 is 15 residues long. Trimming took off 7 bases at V and 0 bases at J, with 13 bases between the two ends. Germline V gene data show CDR1 as LNHDA and CDR2 as SQIVND (reference sequence). This chain's CDR3 is CASKGGPLSNQPQHF. Here the CDR3 DNA reads TGTGCCAGTAAGGGTGGCCCCCTTAGCAATCAGCCCCAGCATTTT.

The rearrangement uses TRBV10-3 and TRBJ1-1; D is unclear. The germline V and J ends were trimmed by 4 bases and 3 bases, with 9 bases remaining between them. Germline-derived CDR1 and CDR2 are ENHRY and SYGVKD. CDR3 length: 13 amino acids. CDR3 coding DNA: TGTGCCATCAGTGCGGCGGGGTACACTGAAGCTTTCTTT. Amino acid sequence: CAISAAGYTEAFF.

The chain couples TRBV6-1 to TRBJ2-2, with 10 nucleotides matching TRBD2. CDR3 length equals 20 residues. Germline lookup yields CDR1 MNHNS and CDR2 SASEGT. With 3 bases clipped from V and 3 bases from J, the junction kept 16 bases outside the gene matches. DNA of the CDR3: TGTGCCAGCAGTGACAGACGACGGCCTCTAGCGGGAGCCGACACCGGGGAGCTGTTTTTT. This encodes CASSDRRRPLAGADTGELFF.

This chain connects TRBV28 to TRBJ2-1; the match to TRBD2 covers 7 bases. V lost 4 bases, J lost 7 bases, and 1 base stayed unmatched. The CDR3 spans 12 residues. CDR1 and CDR2 (germline): MDHEN, SYDVKM. The CDR3 here is CASSWTRNEQFF. DNA of the CDR3: TGTGCCAGCAGTTGGACTAGGAATGAGCAGTTCTTC.

The chain links TRBV10-1 to TRBJ2-1, with TRBD2 as a possible D gene (6 bases). The ends were cut back, 0 bases at V and 7 bases at J, with 13 bases in the middle. The CDR3 is 15 residues long. Germline V gives CDR1 WNHNN, CDR2 SYGVQD (reference sequence). Here the CDR3 reads CASSESIGGNNEQFF. CDR3 sequence (DNA): TGCGCCAGCAGTGAGTCGATCGGCGGGAATAATGAGCAGTTCTTC.

This chain joins TRBV11-2 and TRBJ2-1; a weak D match, TRBD2 (6 bases). The CDR3 contains 14 residues. Trimming took off 6 bases at V and 4 bases at J, with 13 bases between the two ends. Germline V gene lookup returns CDR1 SGHAT and CDR2 FQNNGV. In DNA, the CDR3 is TGTGCCAGCAGTTCGGGACTGCCGTACAATGAGCAGTTCTTC. This gives the protein CASSSGLPYNEQFF.

V and J are TRBV19 and TRBJ1-2; D is undetermined. V lost 6 bases to trimming and J lost 8 bases, with 13 bases between them. This CDR3 contains 12 residues. Germline lookup yields CDR1 LNHDA and CDR2 SQIVND (reference sequence). CDR3 nucleotide sequence: TGTGCCAGTAGCGAACGATTGGGGGGCTACACCTTC. Residues: CASSERLGGYTF.

The chain recombines TRBV27 with TRBJ2-7, with D possibly matching TRBD2 (5 bases). The germline gives CDR1 MNHEY, CDR2 SMNVEV (reference sequence). The V end was cut by 5 bases, the J end by 6 bases, with 8 bases between. The CDR3 has 11 amino acids. CDR3 sequence: CASSRRGEQYF. CDR3 sequence (DNA): TGTGCCAGCAGTCGCCGGGGCGAGCAGTACTTC.

The CDR3 reads CASSLIGEQFF. The DNA of the CDR3 is TGTGCCAGCAGCCTCATAGGTGAGCAGTTCTTC. V is TRBV14 and J is TRBJ2-1; no reliable D call. CDR1 and CDR2 (germline): SGHDN, FVKESK. This CDR3 has 11 amino acids. Deletions cut 4 bases from V and 9 bases from J, with 7 bases between.

V gene TRBV10-3 combines with J gene TRBJ1-5; 10 nucleotides match TRBD1. V dropped 6 bases and J dropped 3; count of bases not matched to a gene: 17. CDR1 and CDR2 (germline): ENHRY, SYGVKD. This CDR3 is built from 19 residues. The CDR3 loop reads CAIRNPGQGLNGPNQPQHF. In nucleotides, the CDR3 is TGTGCCATCAGAAATCCGGGACAGGGGTTAAATGGTCCCAATCAGCCCCAGCATTTT.

V is TRBV5-1 and J is TRBJ2-2; D possibly corresponds to TRBD1 (6 bases). CDR1 and CDR2 from the germline V gene are SGHRS and YFSETQ. The V end was cut by 3 bases, the J end by 7 bases, with 19 bases between. The CDR3 has 16 amino acids. CDR3: CASSWENTGFGGELFF. The CDR3 nucleotides read TGCGCCAGCAGCTGGGAAAACACAGGGTTCGGCGGGGAGCTGTTTTTT.

The V and J genes are TRBV19 and TRBJ2-1; 8 nucleotides align to TRBD2. V shed 5 bases and J 1 base; nucleotides not matched to a gene: 4. The CDR3 loop spans 15 amino acids. Per germline, CDR1 LNHDA and CDR2 SQIVND (reference sequence). The CDR3 spells CASSRSGTSYNEQFF. Here the CDR3 DNA reads TGTGCCAGTAGTCGTAGCGGGACATCCTACAATGAGCAGTTCTTC.

This chain links TRBV7-2 with TRBJ1-5; 7 bases fit TRBD1. CDR3 length: 13 amino acids. Germline CDR1 SGHTA, CDR2 FQGNSA. Germline trimming cut 6 bases from V and 7 bases from J; bases unmatched to any gene: 6. CDR3 nucleotide sequence: TGTGCCAGCAGTTACAGGGGTGGGCAGCCCCAGCATTTT. Encoded protein: CASSYRGGQPQHF.

The chain recombines TRBV28 with TRBJ1-5; unclear D gene. Between the trimmed V and J ends, which lost 0 bases and 4 bases, there was a span of 13 bases. CDR3 length equals 16 residues. Germline-derived CDR1 and CDR2 are MDHEN and SYDVKM. As DNA, the CDR3 is TGTGCCAGCAGTTTATGGTTGTCGAGCGGGAATCAGCCCCAGCATTTT. It encodes CASSLWLSSGNQPQHF. The full variable domain, with the rest looked up from reference TRBV28 and TRBJ1-5, is DVKVTQSSRYLVKRTGEKVFLECVQDMDHENMFWYRQDPGLGLRLIYFSYDVKMKEKGDIPEGYSVSREKKERFSLILESASTNQTSMYLCASSLWLSSGNQPQHFGDGTRLSIL.

The gene calls are TRBV24-1 and TRBJ2-2; weak D call: TRBD2 (6 bases). This CDR3 region has 13 residues. Germline-derived CDR1 and CDR2 are KGHDR and SFDVKD. Deletions cut 9 bases from V and 2 bases from J, with 9 bases between. In DNA, the CDR3 is TGTGCCACCGACGGGGGAAACACCGGGGAGCTGTTTTTT. It specifies CATDGGNTGELFF.

Written as DNA, the CDR3 is TGTGCCAGCAGTATCCGGGTAGCGGGTACCGGGGAGCTGTTTTTT. Protein product: CASSIRVAGTGELFF. This rearrangement joins TRBV11-1 to TRBJ2-2, with 7 nucleotides matching TRBD2. V lost 6 bases to trimming and J lost 5 bases; unmatched junction nucleotides: 9. This CDR3 comprises 15 residues. Germline V gene data show CDR1 as SGHAT and CDR2 as FQDESV (reference sequence).

This clone was found once. The rearrangement uses TRBV3-1 (or the pseudogene TRBV3-2) and TRBJ1-2, with TRBD1 identical over 9 bases. Germline CDR1 is LGHDT and CDR2 is YNNKEL (reference sequence). V lost 3 bases and J lost 3; bases outside the gene matches: 8. The CDR3 runs to 16 residues. CDR3 in DNA: TGTGCCAGCAGCCACGACTACAGGGGGCGAGACTATGGCTACACCTTC. Protein product: CASSHDYRGRDYGYTF.

The CDR3 sequence is CASSLLVDTQYF. CDR3 DNA: TGTGCCAGCAGCCTACTAGTAGATACGCAGTATTTT. The chain is built from TRBV5-6 and TRBJ2-3, with D maybe TRBD2 (5 bases). Germline CDR1 is SGHDT and CDR2 is YYEEEE. This CDR3 has 12 residues. V was clipped by 4 bases and J by 5 bases, with 8 bases between them. Supplemented by reference TRBV5-6 and TRBJ2-3, the full variable domain reads DAGVTQSPTHLIKTRGQQVTLRCSPKSGHDTVSWYQQALGQGPQFIFQYYEEEERQRGNFPDRFSGHQFPNYSSELNVNALLLGDSALYLCASSLLVDTQYFGPGTRLTVL.

J is TRBJ1-1 and V is TRBV12-3 or TRBV12-4; TRBD1 is a possible D gene (5 bases). This CDR3 contains 12 residues. V dropped 6 bases and J dropped 2 bases, with 7 bases sitting between them. CDR3 in DNA: TGTGCCAGCAGCCAGGGAAACACTGAAGCTTTCTTT. Protein sequence: CASSQGNTEAFF.

The rearrangement uses TRBV9 and TRBJ1-2, with a tentative D call TRBD1 (6 bases). V lost 0 bases to trimming and J lost 6 bases, with 12 bases between them. From germline, CDR1 is SGDLS and CDR2 YYNGEE. The CDR3 extends over 14 amino acids. The CDR3 loop is CASSVGGQFDGYTF. The DNA for the CDR3 is TGTGCCAGCAGCGTAGGAGGACAGTTTGATGGCTACACCTTC.

The chain is built from TRBV5-4 and TRBJ2-7; the match to TRBD2 covers 8 bases. V trimming: 3 bases; J trimming: 1 base; junction bases outside the gene matches: 9. This CDR3 is 16 amino acids long. Germline assignment: CDR1 SGHNT and CDR2 YYREEE (reference sequence). This chain's CDR3 is CASSSGSGTRSYEQYF. CDR3 nucleotides: TGTGCCAGCAGCTCGGGCTCTGGGACTAGGTCCTACGAGCAGTACTTC.

The chain uses TRBV6-5 and TRBJ1-3; the D gene is possibly TRBD1 (6 bases). There are 15 residues in the CDR3. Between the trimmed V and J ends, which lost 2 bases and 4 bases, there was a span of 12 bases. Germline CDR1 and CDR2: MNHEY and SVGAGI. The DNA for the CDR3 is TGTGCCAGCAGTTACGGAACAGGGCTGGGAAACACCATATATTTT. Translation: CASSYGTGLGNTIYF.